The TCR beta chain described here comes from a study of T cells in Graves' hyperthyroidism and ophthalmopathy. Amplified TCR beta CDR3 regions derived from RNA transcripts. RT-PCR in the first round (using the HTBI primer set) targeted the TCR CDR3. TCRdb passed the multiplex PCR reads through MiXCR, listing each CDR3 protein once. The sample includes 95,000 to 110,000 distinct CDR3 sequences, about 16% of them seen just once. J gave up 2 bases and V 5 bases, and 9 bases lay outside the gene matches. The CDR3 is made up of 17 amino acids. Germline V CDR1 and CDR2: MDHEN, SYDVKM. Broader study findings: A 13 V-J signature model discriminated ophthalmopathy versus stable hyperthyroidism.

On this clonotype itself: Its antigen is still unknown.

V and J are TRBV28 and TRBJ1-3, with 10 bases fitting TRBD1. The sample comprised blood. The TCR originated in a woman aged 45-60 years with Graves' hyperthyroidism. In DNA, the CDR3 is TGTGCCAGCAGTGGGGGGACAGGGGCTCCGACTGGAAACACCATATATTTT. This codes for CASSGGTGAPTGNTIYF. Variable domain in full (rest from reference TRBV28 and TRBJ1-3): DVKVTQSSRYLVKRTGEKVFLECVQDMDHENMFWYRQDPGLGLRLIYFSYDVKMKEKGDIPEGYSVSREKKERFSLILESASTNQTSMYLCASSGGTGAPTGNTIYFGEGSWLTVV.